This entry concerns a single T cell receptor (beta chain). The antigen is not known. Sequenced by immunoSEQ multiplex PCR; TCRdb stores in-frame clones only, minus some. In the table there are 150,000 to 200,000 clones, more than 85% of which are singletons. The CDR3 covers 13 residues. The V end was cut by 0 bases, the J end by 3 bases, with 7 bases between. Germline V CDR1 and CDR2: SGHKS, YYEKEE (reference sequence). The sample is drawn from a study of T cell responses to AZD1222 COVID-19 vaccine. Samples with a second dose at about 4 or about 12 weeks were pooled together. Regarding the study as a whole: Vaccination with two AZD1222 doses was followed by a rise in Spike-specific TCR breadth and depth. Donors, mostly white British, included more females; clonal diversity was possibly underestimated. Seropositive status at baseline applied to only five or six AZD1222 recipients.

The sequencing here drew on peripheral blood, taken 28 days after the second AZD1222 dose. The TCR originated in an adult who received the AZD1222 COVID-19 vaccine. The chain uses TRBV5-5 and TRBJ2-7; D not resolved. CDR3 nucleotide sequence: TGTGCCAGCAGCTTGGTCAGGATCTACGAGCAGTACTTC. Translated: CASSLVRIYEQYF.